This T cell receptor beta chain appears in the sequencing data of a study of cytomegalovirus exposure and HLA in healthy donors. Study summary: The study's early data release held some 85 million unique TCRs from HLA-typed donors.

This clone was counted between two and nine times. Its specificity is unknown. 13 Jbeta primers and 60 Vbeta primers were used for the PCR. Method: immunoSEQ multiplex PCR; TCRdb's copy keeps in-frame clones and lacks some. Of about 130,000 clones listed, approximately 8.8% are singletons. Points from the study as a whole: Accurate prediction of most subjects' HLA-A and HLA-B alleles from TCR beta sequences was reported.

Losses at the gene ends were 5 bases for V and 7 bases for J; bases not matched to a gene: 9. In germline, CDR1 is MNHNY, CDR2 SVGAGI (reference sequence). CDR3 length: 14 amino acids. This sequence was found in a man aged 40-50 years in good health and CMV-seronegative. The chain carries TRBV6-6 and TRBJ2-7, with 9 bases lining up with TRBD1. Sequencing input: PBMCs. CDR3 in amino acids: CASSLQGAKGEQYF. The DNA for the CDR3 is TGTGCCAGCAGTCTACAGGGGGCGAAAGGAGAGCAGTACTTC.